The T cell receptor beta chain under discussion was sequenced for a study of blood T cell repertoires in COVID-19. Authors' processing steps: Scientists estimated how many nucleated cells there were by amplifying reference gene primers. Sequencing was performed with immunoSEQ multiplex PCR; in TCRdb, only in-frame clones are kept and a portion is missing. Clone size and V and J calls were adopted from that table, with D and trimming inferred from the DNA. Seen here are fewer than 350,000 clones, approximately 90% observed once, and the top ten hold 9.5%. Researchers sorted participants into cohorts using their self-reported clinical history. In Cohort 3, a recovered donor had either two negative PCRs, clearance, or symptom resolution. The V gene lost 4 bases and the J gene lost 2 bases, with 11 bases spanning the gap. CDR1 is LNHNV, CDR2 YYDKDF, per germline (reference sequence). The CDR3 contains 14 residues.

Sequenced: PBMCs or T cells enriched from blood (not recorded which). This clonotype was obtained from a woman aged 40 to 49 who had recovered from COVID-19. The chain employs TRBV15 and TRBJ2-5, with D perhaps matching TRBD1 (6 bases). The CDR3 DNA is TGTGCCACCAGCATCCGAGGACAGCAAGAGACCCAGTACTTC. This translates into CATSIRGQQETQYF.